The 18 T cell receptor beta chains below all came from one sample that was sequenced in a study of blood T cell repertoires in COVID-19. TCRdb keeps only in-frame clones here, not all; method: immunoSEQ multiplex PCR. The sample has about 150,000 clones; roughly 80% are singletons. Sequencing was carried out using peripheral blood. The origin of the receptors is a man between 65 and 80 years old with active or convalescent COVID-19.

The DNA of the CDR3 is TGCGCCAGCAGCCAGAGAGCGGGAGGGCCTACCGGGGAGCTGTTTTTT. It codes for CASSQRAGGPTGELFF. The gene calls are TRBV4-3 and TRBJ2-2; TRBD2 matches at 10 bases. Germline values: CDR1 LGHNA, CDR2 YSLEER. V dropped 3 bases and J dropped 5; count of bases not matched to a gene: 6. The CDR3 has 16 residues.

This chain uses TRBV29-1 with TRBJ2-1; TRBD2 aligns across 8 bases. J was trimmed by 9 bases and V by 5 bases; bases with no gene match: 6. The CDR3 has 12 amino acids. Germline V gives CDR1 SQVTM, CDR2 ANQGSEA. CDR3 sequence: CSVLPGGVEQFF. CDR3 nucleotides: TGCAGCGTTCTCCCCGGGGGGGTTGAGCAGTTCTTC.

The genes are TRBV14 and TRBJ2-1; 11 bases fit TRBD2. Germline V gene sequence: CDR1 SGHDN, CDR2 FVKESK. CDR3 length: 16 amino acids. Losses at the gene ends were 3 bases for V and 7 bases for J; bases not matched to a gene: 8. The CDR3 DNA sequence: TGTGCCAGCAGCCAGGGACGGGCTAGCGGGGGGAATGAGCAGTTCTTC. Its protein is CASSQGRASGGNEQFF.

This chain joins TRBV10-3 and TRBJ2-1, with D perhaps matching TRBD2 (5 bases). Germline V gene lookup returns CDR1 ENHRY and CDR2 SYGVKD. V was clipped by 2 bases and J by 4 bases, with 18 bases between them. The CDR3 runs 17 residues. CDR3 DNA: TGTGCCATCAGTGAGGTGGGCCAGCGGAGAGCGTACAATGAGCAGTTCTTC. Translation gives CAISEVGQRRAYNEQFF.

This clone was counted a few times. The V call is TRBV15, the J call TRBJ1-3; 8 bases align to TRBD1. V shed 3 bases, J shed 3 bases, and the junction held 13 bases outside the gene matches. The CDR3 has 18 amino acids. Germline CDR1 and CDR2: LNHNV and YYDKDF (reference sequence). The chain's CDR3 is CATSSYDWAGGFGNTIYF. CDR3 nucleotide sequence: TGTGCCACCAGCAGCTACGACTGGGCAGGGGGCTTTGGAAACACCATATATTTT.

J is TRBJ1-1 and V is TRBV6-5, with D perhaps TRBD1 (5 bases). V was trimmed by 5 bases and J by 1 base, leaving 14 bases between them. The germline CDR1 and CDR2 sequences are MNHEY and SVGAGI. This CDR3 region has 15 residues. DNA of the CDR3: TGTGCCAGCAGTAATACATGGGGGGGGAACACTGAAGCTTTCTTT. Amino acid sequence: CASSNTWGGNTEAFF.

As DNA, the CDR3 is TGTGCCAGCAGCGAGAGGGGGGGCCCCTCCTACGAGCAGTACTTC. Translation gives CASSERGGPSYEQYF. The chain uses TRBV9 and TRBJ2-7; D may be TRBD2 (7 bases). V was trimmed by 3 bases and J by 0 bases, leaving 13 bases between them. The germline V gene encodes CDR1 SGDLS and CDR2 YYNGEE. The CDR3 consists of 15 residues. Drawing the rest from reference TRBV9 and TRBJ2-7, the complete variable domain is DSGVTQTPKHLITATGQRVTLRCSPRSGDLSVYWYQQSLDQGLQFLIQYYNGEERAKGNILERFSAQQFPDLHSELNLSSLELGDSALYFCASSERGGPSYEQYFGPGTRLTVT.

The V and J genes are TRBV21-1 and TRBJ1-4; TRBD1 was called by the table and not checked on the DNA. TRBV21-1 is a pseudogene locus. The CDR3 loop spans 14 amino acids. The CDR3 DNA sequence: TGTGCCAGCAGCGAAGACAGGGTCATTGAAAAACTGTTTTTT. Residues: CASSEDRVIEKLFF.

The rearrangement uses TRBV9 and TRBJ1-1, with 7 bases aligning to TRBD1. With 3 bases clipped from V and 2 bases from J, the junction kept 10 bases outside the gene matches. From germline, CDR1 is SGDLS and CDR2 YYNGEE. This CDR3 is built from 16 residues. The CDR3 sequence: CASSEGPGQYNTEAFF. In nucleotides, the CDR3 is TGTGCCAGCAGCGAGGGTCCGGGACAGTATAACACTGAAGCTTTCTTT.

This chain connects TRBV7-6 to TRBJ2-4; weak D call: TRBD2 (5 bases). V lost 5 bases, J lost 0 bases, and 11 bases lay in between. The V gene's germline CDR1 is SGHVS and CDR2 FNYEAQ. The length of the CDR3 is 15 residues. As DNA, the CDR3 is TGTGCCAGCAGCCCGGGAAGTCTAGCCAAAAACATTCAGTACTTC. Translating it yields CASSPGSLAKNIQYF.

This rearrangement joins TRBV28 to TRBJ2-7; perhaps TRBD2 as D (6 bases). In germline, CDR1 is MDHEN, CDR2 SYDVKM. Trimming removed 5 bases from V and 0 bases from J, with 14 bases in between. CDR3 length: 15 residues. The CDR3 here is CASSPGGTSSYEQYF. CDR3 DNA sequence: TGTGCCAGCAGTCCAGGTGGGACTTCCTCCTACGAGCAGTACTTC.

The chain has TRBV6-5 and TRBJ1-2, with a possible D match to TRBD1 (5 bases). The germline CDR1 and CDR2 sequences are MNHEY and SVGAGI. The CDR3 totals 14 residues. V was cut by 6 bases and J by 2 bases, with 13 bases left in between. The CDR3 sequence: CASSGRGKNYGYTF. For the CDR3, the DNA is TGTGCCAGCAGCGGGCGGGGGAAGAACTATGGCTACACCTTC.

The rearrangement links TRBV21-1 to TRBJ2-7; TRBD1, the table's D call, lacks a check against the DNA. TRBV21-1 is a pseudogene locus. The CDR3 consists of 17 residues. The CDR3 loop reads CASSKGRQGKDPYEQYF. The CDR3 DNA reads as TGTGCCAGCAGCAAAGGCCGACAGGGAAAAGATCCCTACGAGCAGTACTTC.

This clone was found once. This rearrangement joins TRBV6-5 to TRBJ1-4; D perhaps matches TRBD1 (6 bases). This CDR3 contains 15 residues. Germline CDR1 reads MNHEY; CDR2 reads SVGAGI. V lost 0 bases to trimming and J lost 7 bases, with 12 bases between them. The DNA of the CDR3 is TGTGCCAGCAGTTACTCGCCAGGGGTCGGTGAAAAACTGTTTTTT. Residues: CASSYSPGVGEKLFF.

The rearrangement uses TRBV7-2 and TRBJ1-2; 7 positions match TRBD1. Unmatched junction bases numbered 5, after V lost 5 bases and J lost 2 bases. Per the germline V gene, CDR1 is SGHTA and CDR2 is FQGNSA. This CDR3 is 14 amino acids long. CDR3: CASSPETGNYGYTF. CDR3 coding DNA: TGTGCCAGCAGCCCAGAGACAGGGAACTATGGCTACACCTTC. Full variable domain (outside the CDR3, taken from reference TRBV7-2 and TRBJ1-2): GAGVSQSPSNKVTEKGKDVELRCDPISGHTALYWYRQSLGQGLEFLIYFQGNSAPDKSGLPSDRFSAERTGGSVSTLTIQRTQQEDSAVYLCASSPETGNYGYTFGSGTRLTVV.

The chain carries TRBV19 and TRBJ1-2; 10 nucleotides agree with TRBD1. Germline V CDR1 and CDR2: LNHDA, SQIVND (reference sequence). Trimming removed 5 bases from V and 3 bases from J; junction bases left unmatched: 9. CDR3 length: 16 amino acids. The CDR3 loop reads CASSGTGARGDYGYTF. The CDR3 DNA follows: TGTGCCAGTAGTGGGACAGGGGCGCGGGGAGACTATGGCTACACCTTC.

The CDR3, as DNA: TGTGCCAGCAGTAGCGGGAGAAACACCGGGGAGCTGTTTTTT. Translation: CASSSGRNTGELFF. The chain carries TRBV25-1 and TRBJ2-2; 8 nucleotides align to TRBD2. Trimming cost V 5 bases and J 2 bases; bases outside gene matches: 1. This CDR3 region has 14 residues. Germline V CDR1 and CDR2: MGHDK, SYGVNS.

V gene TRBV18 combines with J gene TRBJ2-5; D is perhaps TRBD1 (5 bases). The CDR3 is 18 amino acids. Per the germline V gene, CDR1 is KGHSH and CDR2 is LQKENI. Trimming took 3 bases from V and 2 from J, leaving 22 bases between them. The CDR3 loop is CASSPLQGPVGRQETQYF. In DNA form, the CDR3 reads TGTGCCAGCTCACCTTTGCAGGGCCCTGTGGGGCGACAAGAGACCCAGTACTTC.